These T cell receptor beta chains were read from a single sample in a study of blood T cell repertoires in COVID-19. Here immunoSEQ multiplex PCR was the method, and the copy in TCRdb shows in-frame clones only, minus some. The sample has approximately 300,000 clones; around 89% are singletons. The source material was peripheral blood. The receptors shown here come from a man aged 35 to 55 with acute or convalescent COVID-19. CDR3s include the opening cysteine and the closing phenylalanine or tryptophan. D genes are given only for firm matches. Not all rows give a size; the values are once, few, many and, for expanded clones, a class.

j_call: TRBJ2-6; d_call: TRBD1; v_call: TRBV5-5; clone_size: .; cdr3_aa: CASSLSRTGGNNVLTF; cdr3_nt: TGTGCCAGCAGCTTATCCCGGACAGGGGGGAATAACGTCCTGACTTTC
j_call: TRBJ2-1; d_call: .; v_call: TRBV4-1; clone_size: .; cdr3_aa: CASSQEGPGVYFEQFF; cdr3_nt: TGCGCCAGCAGCCAAGAAGGGCCAGGGGTCTACTTTGAGCAGTTCTTC
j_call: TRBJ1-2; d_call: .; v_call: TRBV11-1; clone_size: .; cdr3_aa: CASSLGGIDYGYTF; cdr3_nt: TGTGCCAGCAGCTTGGGGGGAATTGACTATGGCTACACCTTC
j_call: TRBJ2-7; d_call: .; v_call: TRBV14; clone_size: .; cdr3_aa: CASSQFQGREGEQYF; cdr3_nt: TGTGCCAGCAGCCAATTTCAGGGGCGCGAGGGCGAGCAGTACTTC
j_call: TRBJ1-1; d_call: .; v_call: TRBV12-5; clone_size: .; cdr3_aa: CASGPWGDLNEAFF; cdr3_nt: TGTGCTAGTGGACCCTGGGGGGATCTTAATGAAGCTTTCTTT
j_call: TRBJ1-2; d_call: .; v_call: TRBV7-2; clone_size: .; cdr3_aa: CASSLEGRDVEGYTF; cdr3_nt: TGTGCCAGCAGCTTAGAAGGCAGGGATGTAGAGGGCTACACCTTC
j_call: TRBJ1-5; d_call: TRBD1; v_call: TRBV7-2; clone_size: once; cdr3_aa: CASSLDRGNQPQHF; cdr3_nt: TGTGCCAGCAGCCTTGACAGGGGGAATCAGCCCCAGCATTTT
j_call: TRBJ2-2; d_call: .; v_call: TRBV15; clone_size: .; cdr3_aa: CATSREYAGAGTGELFF; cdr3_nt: TGTGCCACCAGCAGAGAGTATGCAGGGGCGGGCACCGGGGAGCTGTTTTTT
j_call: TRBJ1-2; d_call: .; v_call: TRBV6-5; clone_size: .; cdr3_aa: CASRADTFYGYTF; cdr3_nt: TGTGCCAGCAGGGCGGACACGTTCTATGGCTACACCTTC
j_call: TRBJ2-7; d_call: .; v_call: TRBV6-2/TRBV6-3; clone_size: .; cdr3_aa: CASSRLYEQYF; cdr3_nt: TGTGCCAGCAGCCGACTGTACGAGCAGTACTTC
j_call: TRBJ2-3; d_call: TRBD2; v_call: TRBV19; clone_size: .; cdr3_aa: CASSSRLAGGEDTQYF; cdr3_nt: TGTGCCAGTAGTTCCCGGCTAGCGGGGGGGGAAGATACGCAGTATTTT
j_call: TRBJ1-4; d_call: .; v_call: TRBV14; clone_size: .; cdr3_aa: CASSPYTTTNEKLFF; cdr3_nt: TGTGCCAGCAGCCCTTACACCACAACTAATGAAAAACTGTTTTTT
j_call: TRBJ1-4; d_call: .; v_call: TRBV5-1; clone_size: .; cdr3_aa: CASSFSTNEKLFF; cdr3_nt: TGCGCCAGCAGCTTCAGTACTAATGAAAAACTGTTTTTT
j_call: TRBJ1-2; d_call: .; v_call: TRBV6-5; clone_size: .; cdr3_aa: CASTPAGERGYTF; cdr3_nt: TGTGCCAGCACCCCCGCTGGGGAGAGAGGCTACACCTTC
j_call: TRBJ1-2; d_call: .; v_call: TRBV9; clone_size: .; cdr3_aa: CASSPGWGYTF; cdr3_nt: TGTGCCAGCAGCCCAGGGTGGGGCTACACCTTC
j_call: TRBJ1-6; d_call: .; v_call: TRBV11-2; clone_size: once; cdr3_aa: CASSLDDRYNSPLHF; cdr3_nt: TGTGCCAGCAGCTTAGACGACAGATATAATTCACCCCTCCACTTT
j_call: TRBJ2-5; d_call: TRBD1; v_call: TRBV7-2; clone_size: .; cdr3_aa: CASSDGQGETQYF; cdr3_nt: TGTGCCAGCAGCGATGGACAGGGCGAGACCCAGTACTTC
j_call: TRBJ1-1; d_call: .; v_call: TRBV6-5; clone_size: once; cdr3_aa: CASSYSGLNTEAFF; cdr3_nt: TGTGCCAGCAGTTATTCAGGGTTGAACACTGAAGCTTTCTTT
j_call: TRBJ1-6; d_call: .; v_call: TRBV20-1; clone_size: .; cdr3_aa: CSAGGNSPLHF; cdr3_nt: TGCAGTGCGGGGGGTAATTCACCCCTCCACTTT
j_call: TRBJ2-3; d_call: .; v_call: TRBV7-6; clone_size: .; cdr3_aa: CASSPGTDTQYF; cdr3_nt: TGTGCCAGCAGCCCTGGCACAGATACGCAGTATTTT